Sequencing of this T cell receptor (beta chain) was carried out in a study of cytomegalovirus exposure and HLA in healthy donors. Study as a whole: Earlier sequencing of about 200 million T cells yielded fewer than 140 million unique TCR beta sequences.

Study-wide results and caveats: Later findings reportedly placed an Asian-associated ancestry cluster below the approximately 670-donor mean for N-insertions. An analysis that was carried out later associated some 17,000 TCR beta sequences with HLA alleles at 0.05 false discovery rate.

Primers included in the PCR were 60 Vbeta and 13 Jbeta primers. Sequencing used immunoSEQ multiplex PCR; TCRdb keeps in-frame clones, though not all of them. The sample has 100,000 to 150,000 clones, roughly four fifths seen once. A word on this clone: Its matching antigen is unknown.

The CDR3 is 14 residues long. The V end lost 1 base, the J end lost 8 bases, and 14 bases lay between the germline ends. CDR1 MGHRA and CDR2 YSYEKL come from the germline V gene. Material for sequencing was PBMCs. The sequence was obtained from a woman aged 50 to 65 in good health and CMV-seropositive. V gene TRBV4-1 combines with J gene TRBJ1-1, with a weak D call TRBD1 (6 bases). The chain's CDR3 is CASSQGPDSGEAFF. The CDR3 DNA is TGCGCCAGCAGCCAAGGACCGGACAGTGGAGAAGCTTTCTTT.